This T cell receptor (beta chain) was sequenced in a study of early T cells in non-severe SARS-CoV-2 infection. The CDR3 runs 14 residues. CDR1 is SEHNR, CDR2 FQNEAQ, per germline (reference sequence). Trimming cost V 2 bases and J 2 bases, with 7 bases left between them. This clonotype was found many times. In the library, individual cDNA molecules carried attached unique molecular identifiers. TCRdb processed the 5' RACE reads anew with MiXCR; each CDR3 protein has one entry. The sample carries 43,000 or so distinct CDR3 sequences, around 3.6% recorded once. The rearrangement joins TRBV7-9 to TRBJ2-1; D is perhaps TRBD1 (6 bases). The sequenced sample was whole blood. The sequence came from an adult who was a healthcare worker with PCR-confirmed SARS-CoV-2 infection or an uninfected control (not recorded which). This chain's CDR3 is CASSLRTAYNEQFF. CDR3 nucleotides: TGTGCCAGCAGCTTAAGGACAGCCTACAATGAGCAGTTCTTC.